Sequencing of this TCR beta chain was carried out in a study of molecular identifiers for immune sequencing clone quantification. In TCRdb, the PCR reads were re-called with MiXCR into one record per CDR3 protein. The sample consists of about 510,000 distinct CDR3 sequences, 20% to 25% of them appearing once. The CDR3 has 15 residues. In germline, CDR1 is SGDLS, CDR2 YYNGEE. With 0 bases clipped from V and 5 bases from J, the junction kept 0 bases outside the gene matches. Only a few counts were recorded for this clonotype. This receptor was obtained from a human donor in good health. Some libraries in this study had Jurkat cell RNA spiked in. Sequencing was carried out using naive CD8+ T cells from blood, with Jurkat cell RNA spiked in. Subset here: FACS-sorted CD8+CD4-CCR7+CD45RA+ naive T cells. The rearrangement joins TRBV9 to TRBJ2-3; 13 bases are a match to TRBD2. Here the CDR3 DNA reads TGTGCCAGCAGCGTAGGGACTAGCGGGAGAGATACGCAGTATTTT. This codes for CASSVGTSGRDTQYF.